What follows is one T cell receptor (beta chain) and its context. Its antigen is undetermined. Germline CDR1 is SGHNT and CDR2 is YYREEE (reference sequence). Trimming took 7 bases from V and 2 from J, leaving 9 bases between them. This CDR3 is built from 12 residues. Time point noted: persistent/refractory GD, antithyroid drugs over 5 years with positive TRAb. Scientists built the TCR library using RNA that was extracted from PBMCs. Enrollment of patients was through an endocrinology department in Xi'an, China. This entry comes from a study of regulatory T cells in long-lasting Graves disease. Study-wide results and limits: A greater number of public clonotypes (around 3,000) was shared by persistent patients than by new patients (approximately 880). Researchers examined only peripheral blood and not thyroid tissue. Sample size was small, which may have lowered accuracy.

Libraries of TCR beta came from iRepertoire HTBI primers plus Arm-PCR of CDR3 regions. TCRdb analysed the multiplex PCR reads with MiXCR anew, one entry per CDR3 protein. The table has about half a million distinct CDR3 sequences, approximately 22% seen once. The sequence was collected from a female donor with Graves disease. The chain recombines TRBV5-4 with TRBJ1-2, with D uncertain. The sequenced sample was peripheral blood mononuclear cells (PBMCs), obtained when the disease was refractory, from a patient treated with antithyroid drugs. CDR3 sequence: CASGLPNYGYTF. CDR3 coding DNA: TGTGCCAGCGGTCTACCGAACTATGGCTACACCTTC. Full variable domain (outside the CDR3, taken from reference TRBV5-4 and TRBJ1-2): ETGVTQSPTHLIKTRGQQVTLRCSSQSGHNTVSWYQQALGQGPQFIFQYYREEENGRGNFPPRFSGLQFPNYSSELNVNALELDDSALYLCASGLPNYGYTFGSGTRLTVV.